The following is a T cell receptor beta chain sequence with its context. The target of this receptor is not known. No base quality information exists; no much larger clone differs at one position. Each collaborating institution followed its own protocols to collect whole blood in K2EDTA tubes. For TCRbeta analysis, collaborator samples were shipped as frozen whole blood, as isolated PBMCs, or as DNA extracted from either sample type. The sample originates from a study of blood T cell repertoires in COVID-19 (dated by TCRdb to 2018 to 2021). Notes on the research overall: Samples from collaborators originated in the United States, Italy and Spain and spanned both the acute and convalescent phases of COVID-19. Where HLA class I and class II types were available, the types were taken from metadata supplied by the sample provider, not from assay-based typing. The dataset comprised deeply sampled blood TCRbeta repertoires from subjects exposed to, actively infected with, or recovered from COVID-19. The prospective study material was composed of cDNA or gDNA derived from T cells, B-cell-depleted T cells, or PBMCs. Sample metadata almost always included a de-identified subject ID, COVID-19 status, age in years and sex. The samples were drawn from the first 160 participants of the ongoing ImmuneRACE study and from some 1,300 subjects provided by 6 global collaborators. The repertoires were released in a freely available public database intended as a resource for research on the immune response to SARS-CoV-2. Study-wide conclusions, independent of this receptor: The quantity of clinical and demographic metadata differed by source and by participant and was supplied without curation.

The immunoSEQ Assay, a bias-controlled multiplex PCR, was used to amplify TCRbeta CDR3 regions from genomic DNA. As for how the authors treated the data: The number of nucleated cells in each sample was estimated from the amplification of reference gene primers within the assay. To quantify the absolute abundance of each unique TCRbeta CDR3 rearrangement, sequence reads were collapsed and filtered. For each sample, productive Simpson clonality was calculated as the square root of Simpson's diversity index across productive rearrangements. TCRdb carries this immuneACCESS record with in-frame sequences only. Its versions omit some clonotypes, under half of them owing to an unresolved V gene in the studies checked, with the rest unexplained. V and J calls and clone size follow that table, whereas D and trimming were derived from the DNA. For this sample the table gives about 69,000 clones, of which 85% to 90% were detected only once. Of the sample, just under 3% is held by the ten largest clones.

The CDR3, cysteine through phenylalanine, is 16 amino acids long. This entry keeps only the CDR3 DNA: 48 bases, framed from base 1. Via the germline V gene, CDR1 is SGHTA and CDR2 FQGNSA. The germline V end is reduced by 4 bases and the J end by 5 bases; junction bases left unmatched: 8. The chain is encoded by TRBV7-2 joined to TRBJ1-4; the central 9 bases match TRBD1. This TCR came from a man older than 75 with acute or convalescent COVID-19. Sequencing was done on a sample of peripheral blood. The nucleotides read TGTGCCAGCAGCTCCACTTCACAGGGGGCGAATGAAAAACTGTTTTTT. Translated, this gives CASSSTSQGANEKLFF.